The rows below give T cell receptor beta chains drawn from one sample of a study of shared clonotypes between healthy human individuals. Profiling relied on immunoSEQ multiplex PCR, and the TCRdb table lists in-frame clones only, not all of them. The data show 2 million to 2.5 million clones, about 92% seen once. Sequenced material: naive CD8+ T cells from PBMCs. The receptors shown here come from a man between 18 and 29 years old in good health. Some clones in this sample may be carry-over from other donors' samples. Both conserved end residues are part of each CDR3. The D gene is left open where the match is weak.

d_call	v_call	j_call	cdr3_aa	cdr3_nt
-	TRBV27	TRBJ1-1	CASSLRVGEAFF	TGTGCCAGCAGTTTGAGGGTGGGTGAAGCTTTCTTT
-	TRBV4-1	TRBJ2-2	CASSQPRTGHTFNTGELFF	TGCGCCAGCAGCCAACCACGAACGGGACATACCTTTAACACCGGGGAGCTGTTTTTT
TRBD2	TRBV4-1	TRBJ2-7	CASSHGGEASEQYF	TGCGCCAGCAGCCACGGGGGGGAGGCCTCCGAGCAGTACTTC
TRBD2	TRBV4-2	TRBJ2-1	CASSLAREDVYNEQFF	TGTGCCAGCAGCCTTGCCCGGGAGGATGTCTACAATGAGCAGTTCTTC
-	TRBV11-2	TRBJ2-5	CASSLATGYQETQYF	TGTGCCAGCAGCTTAGCAACAGGGTACCAAGAGACCCAGTACTTC
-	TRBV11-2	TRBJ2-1	CASSLKRGSSYNEQFF	TGTGCCAGCAGCTTGAAGCGCGGAAGCTCCTACAATGAGCAGTTCTTC
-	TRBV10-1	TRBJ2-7	CASRAYEQYF	TGCGCCAGCAGGGCCTACGAGCAGTACTTC
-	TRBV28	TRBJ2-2	CASSLSGPFTGELFF	TGTGCCAGCAGTTTATCGGGACCATTCACCGGGGAGCTGTTTTTT
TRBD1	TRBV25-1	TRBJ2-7	CASSEWGTGEAEQYF	TGTGCCAGCAGTGAATGGGGGACAGGGGAGGCCGAGCAGTACTTC
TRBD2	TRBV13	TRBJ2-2	CASSLTAGAGELFF	TGTGCCAGCAGCTTAACAGCGGGAGCCGGGGAGCTGTTTTTT
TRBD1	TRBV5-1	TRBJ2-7	CASSWTGGSSGEQYF	TGCGCCAGCAGCTGGACAGGGGGTTCCTCAGGGGAGCAGTACTTC
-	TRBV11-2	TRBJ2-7	CASSPLGDFAYEQYF	TGTGCCAGCAGCCCTCTGGGGGACTTTGCCTACGAGCAGTACTTC
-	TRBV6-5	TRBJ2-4	CASTGRGWNIQYF	TGTGCCAGCACCGGCAGGGGCTGGAACATTCAGTACTTC
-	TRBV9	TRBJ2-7	CASSVVSAGEQYF	TGTGCCAGCAGCGTAGTCTCCGCAGGCGAGCAGTACTTC
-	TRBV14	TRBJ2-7	CASSQRLTEQYF	TGTGCCAGCAGCCAACGGCTTACCGAGCAGTACTTC
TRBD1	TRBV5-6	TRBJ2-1	CASSFWGQNVYNEQFF	TGTGCCAGCAGCTTTTGGGGACAGAACGTTTACAATGAGCAGTTCTTC
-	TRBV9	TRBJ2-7	CASSEDAGTVSYEQYF	TGTGCCAGCAGCGAGGATGCCGGGACGGTCTCCTACGAGCAGTACTTC
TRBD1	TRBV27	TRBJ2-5	CASSFWGQGKETQYF	TGTGCCAGCAGTTTTTGGGGACAGGGGAAAGAGACCCAGTACTTC
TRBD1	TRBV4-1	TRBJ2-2	CASSFRDRGTGELFF	TGCGCCAGCAGCTTCCGGGACAGGGGCACCGGGGAGCTGTTTTTT
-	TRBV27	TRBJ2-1	CASSLQRAYSYNEQFF	TGTGCCAGCAGTCTCCAGCGGGCGTACTCCTACAATGAGCAGTTCTTC